This passage covers 2 T cell receptor beta chains from one sample sequenced in a study of cytomegalovirus exposure and HLA in healthy donors (dated by TCRdb to between 2016 and 2019). Libraries were constructed by the immunoSEQ multiplex PCR assay. The multiplex PCR relied on a mix of 60 forward primers for TCR Vbeta segments and 13 reverse primers for TCR Jbeta segments. Imported from immuneACCESS, the table was reduced by TCRdb to in-frame sequences with V and J called. These copies leave out some clones; in studies compared against another copy, an unresolved V gene accounts for under half, and the cause of the remainder is not known. Recorded for this sample are 65,000 to 95,000 clones; more than 60% of them occurred a single time. Jointly, the top ten make up around 6% of the sample. Sequenced material: PBMCs. The receptors come from a male donor in good health and CMV-seropositive.

Details on this clone: A read error may account for a junction end that differs from germline. This chain uses TRBV7-9 with TRBJ1-2; TRBD1 is a possible D gene (6 bases). The CDR3 sequence is 11 residues long. Germline CDR1 and CDR2: SEHNR and FQNEAQ (reference sequence). CDR3 in amino acids: CSSSRDRGYTF. CDR3 coding DNA: TGTTCCAGCAGCCGAGACAGGGGCTACACCTTC.

This rearrangement joins TRBV30 to TRBJ2-7; D perhaps matches TRBD2 (6 bases). The CDR3 totals 15 residues. With 3 bases removed from V and 3 bases from J, the gap between germline ends came to 18 bases. The germline CDR1 and CDR2 sequences are GTSNPN and SVGIG (reference sequence). CDR3 amino acids: CAWREPPGLGYEQYF. CDR3 DNA sequence: TGTGCCTGGAGAGAACCCCCGGGACTTGGCTACGAGCAGTACTTC.